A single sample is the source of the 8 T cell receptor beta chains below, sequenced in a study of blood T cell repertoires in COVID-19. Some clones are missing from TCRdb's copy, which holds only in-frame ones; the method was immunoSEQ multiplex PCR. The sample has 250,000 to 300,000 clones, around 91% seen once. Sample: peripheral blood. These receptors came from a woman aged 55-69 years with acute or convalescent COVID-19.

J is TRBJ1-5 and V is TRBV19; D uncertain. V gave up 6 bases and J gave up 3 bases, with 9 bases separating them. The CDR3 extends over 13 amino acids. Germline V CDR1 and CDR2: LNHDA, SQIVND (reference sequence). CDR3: CASRPQFNQPQHF. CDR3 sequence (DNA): TGTGCCAGTAGACCACAGTTCAATCAGCCCCAGCATTTT.

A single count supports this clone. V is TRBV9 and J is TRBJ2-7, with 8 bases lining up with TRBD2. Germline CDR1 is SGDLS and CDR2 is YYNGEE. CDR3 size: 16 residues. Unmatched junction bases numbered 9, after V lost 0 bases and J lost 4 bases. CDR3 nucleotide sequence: TGTGCCAGCAGCGTAGGGGACGGGAGGGCCGTGTACGAGCAGTACTTC. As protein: CASSVGDGRAVYEQYF. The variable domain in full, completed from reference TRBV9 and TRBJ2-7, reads DSGVTQTPKHLITATGQRVTLRCSPRSGDLSVYWYQQSLDQGLQFLIQYYNGEERAKGNILERFSAQQFPDLHSELNLSSLELGDSALYFCASSVGDGRAVYEQYFGPGTRLTVT.

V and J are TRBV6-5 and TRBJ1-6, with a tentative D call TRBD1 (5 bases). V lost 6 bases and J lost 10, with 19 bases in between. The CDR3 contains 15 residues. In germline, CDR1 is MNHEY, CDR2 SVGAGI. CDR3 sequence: CASRTSGVSGSPLHF. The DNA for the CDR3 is TGTGCCAGCAGGACATCGGGGGTATCGGGGTCACCCCTCCACTTT.

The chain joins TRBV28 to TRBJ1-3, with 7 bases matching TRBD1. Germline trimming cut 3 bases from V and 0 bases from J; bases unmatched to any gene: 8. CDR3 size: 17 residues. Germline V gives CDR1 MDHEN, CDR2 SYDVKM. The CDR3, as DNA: TGTGCCAGCAGTTTGGGGACAGAATCATACTCTGGAAACACCATATATTTT. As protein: CASSLGTESYSGNTIYF.

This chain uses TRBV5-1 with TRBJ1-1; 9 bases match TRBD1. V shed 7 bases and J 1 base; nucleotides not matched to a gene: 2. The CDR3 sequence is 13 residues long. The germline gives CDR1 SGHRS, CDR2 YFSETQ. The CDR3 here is CASRTGENTEAFF. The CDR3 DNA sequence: TGCGCCAGCCGGACAGGGGAGAACACTGAAGCTTTCTTT.

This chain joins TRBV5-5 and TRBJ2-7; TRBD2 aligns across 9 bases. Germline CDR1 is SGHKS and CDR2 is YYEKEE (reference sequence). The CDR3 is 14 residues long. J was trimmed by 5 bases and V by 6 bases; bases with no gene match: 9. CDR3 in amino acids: CASTGREGVDEQYF. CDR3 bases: TGTGCCAGCACCGGGCGGGAGGGGGTCGACGAGCAGTACTTC.

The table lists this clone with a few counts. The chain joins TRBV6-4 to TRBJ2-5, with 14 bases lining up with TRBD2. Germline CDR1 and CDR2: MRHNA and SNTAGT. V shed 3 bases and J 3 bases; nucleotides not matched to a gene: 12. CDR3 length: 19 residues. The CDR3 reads CASSEGVGLAGVIEETQYF. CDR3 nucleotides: TGTGCCAGCAGTGAAGGTGTGGGACTAGCGGGAGTCATTGAAGAGACCCAGTACTTC.

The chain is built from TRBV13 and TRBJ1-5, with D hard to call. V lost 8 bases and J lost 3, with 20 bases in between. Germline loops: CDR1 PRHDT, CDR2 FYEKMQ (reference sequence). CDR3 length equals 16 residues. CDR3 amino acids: CASLLTRRVHNQPQHF. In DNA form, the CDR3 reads TGTGCCAGCTTACTAACGAGGCGGGTACACAATCAGCCCCAGCATTTT.